The source of this T cell receptor (beta chain) is a study of shared clonotypes between healthy human individuals. Researchers ran the assay at a deep level. Authors' processing steps: ImmunoSEQ supplied junction-only sequences lacking quality scores, so filtering was different. Clones were sequenced by immunoSEQ multiplex PCR, and TCRdb holds only the in-frame ones, with some missing. Clonal size and the V and J genes are those of that table, whereas D and trimming came from the DNA. The table lists 2.3 million or so clones, approximately 93% of them singletons. Study-wide findings and caveats: Sorted-subset samples were not fully sequenced, rarefaction indicated. The small donor group covered limited genetic and exposure diversity.

Remarks on this clone: Its antigen remains unidentified. This sample includes further DNA sequences coding for the same CDR3.

The receptor's source is a man aged 18 to 29 in good health. Some clones in this sample may be carry-over from other donors' samples. Input material: naive CD4+ T cells from PBMCs. Regarding subset: CD45RA+ positively selected.

CDR3 protein: CAWSQGRTYEQYF. In DNA form, the CDR3 reads TGTGCCTGGAGTCAGGGACGGACCTACGAGCAGTACTTC. This chain joins TRBV30 and TRBJ2-7, with D perhaps being TRBD1 or TRBD2 (5 bases each). CDR3 length: 13 amino acids. Trimming shortened V by 2 bases and J by 2 bases, and 10 bases separated the two germline ends. The V gene's germline CDR1 is GTSNPN and CDR2 SVGIG (reference sequence).